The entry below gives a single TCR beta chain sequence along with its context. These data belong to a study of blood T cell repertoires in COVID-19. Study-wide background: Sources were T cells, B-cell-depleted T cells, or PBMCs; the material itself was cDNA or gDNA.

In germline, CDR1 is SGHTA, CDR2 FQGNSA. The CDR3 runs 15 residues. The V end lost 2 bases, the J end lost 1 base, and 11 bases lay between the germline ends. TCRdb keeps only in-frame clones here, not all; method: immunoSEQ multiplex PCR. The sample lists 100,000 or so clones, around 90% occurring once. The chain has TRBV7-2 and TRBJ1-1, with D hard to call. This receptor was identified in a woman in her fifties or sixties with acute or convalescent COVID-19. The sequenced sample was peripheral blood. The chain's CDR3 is CASSLRPSRNTEAFF. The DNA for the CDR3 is TGTGCCAGCAGCTTACGCCCCTCTAGGAACACTGAAGCTTTCTTT.